This T cell receptor beta chain was documented in a study of T cell responses to AZD1222 COVID-19 vaccine. V lost 2 bases and J lost 3; bases outside the gene matches: 13. Germline loops: CDR1 MDHEN, CDR2 SYDVKM. The CDR3 runs to 18 residues. The repertoire was sequenced with immunoSEQ multiplex PCR; TCRdb's copy has only in-frame clones and lacks some. In the table there are roughly 120,000 clones, about 91% of which are singletons. The clonotype comes from an adult who received the AZD1222 COVID-19 vaccine. The rearrangement uses TRBV28 and TRBJ2-7; 10 positions agree with TRBD2. The sample was peripheral blood, taken 28 days after the second AZD1222 dose. CDR3 amino acids: CASSLIQRGGLDRYEQYF. The CDR3 DNA is TGTGCCAGCAGTTTAATCCAGCGGGGGGGCCTAGACCGCTACGAGCAGTACTTC.